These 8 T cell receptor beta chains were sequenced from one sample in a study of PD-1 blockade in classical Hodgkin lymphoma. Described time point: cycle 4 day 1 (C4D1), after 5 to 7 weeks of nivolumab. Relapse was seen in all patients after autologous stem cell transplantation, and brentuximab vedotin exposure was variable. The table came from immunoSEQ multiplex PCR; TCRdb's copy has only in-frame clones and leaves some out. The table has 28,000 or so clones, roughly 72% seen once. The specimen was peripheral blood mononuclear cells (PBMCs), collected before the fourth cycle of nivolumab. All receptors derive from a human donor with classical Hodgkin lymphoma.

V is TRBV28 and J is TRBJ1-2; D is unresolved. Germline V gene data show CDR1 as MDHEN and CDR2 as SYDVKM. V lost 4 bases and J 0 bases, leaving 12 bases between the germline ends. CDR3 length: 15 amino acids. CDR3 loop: CASSSPPGANYGYTF. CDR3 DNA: TGTGCCAGCAGTTCCCCCCCCGGCGCTAACTATGGCTACACCTTC.

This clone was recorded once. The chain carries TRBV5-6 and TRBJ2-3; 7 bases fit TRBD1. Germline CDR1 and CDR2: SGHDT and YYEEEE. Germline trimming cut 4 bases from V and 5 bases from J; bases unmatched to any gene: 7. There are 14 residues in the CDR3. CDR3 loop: CASSLGGRLDTQYF. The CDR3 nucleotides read TGTGCCAGCAGCCTAGGGGGCCGGCTAGATACGCAGTATTTT.

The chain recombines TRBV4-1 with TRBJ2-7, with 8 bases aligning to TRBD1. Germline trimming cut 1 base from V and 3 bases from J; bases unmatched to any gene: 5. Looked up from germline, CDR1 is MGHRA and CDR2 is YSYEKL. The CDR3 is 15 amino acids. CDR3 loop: CASSQAPTGVYEQYF. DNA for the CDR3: TGCGCCAGCAGCCAAGCCCCGACAGGGGTCTACGAGCAGTACTTC.

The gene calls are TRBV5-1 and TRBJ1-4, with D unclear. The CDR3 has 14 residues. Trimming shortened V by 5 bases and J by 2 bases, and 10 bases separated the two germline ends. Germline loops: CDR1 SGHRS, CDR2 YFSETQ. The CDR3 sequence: CASSPAGTNEKLFF. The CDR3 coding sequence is TGCGCCAGCAGTCCCGCCGGGACTAATGAAAAACTGTTTTTT.

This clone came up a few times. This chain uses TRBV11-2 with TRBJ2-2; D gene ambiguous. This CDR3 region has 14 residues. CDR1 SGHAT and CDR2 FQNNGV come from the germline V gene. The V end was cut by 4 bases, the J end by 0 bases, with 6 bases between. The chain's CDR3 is CASSSHTNTGELFF. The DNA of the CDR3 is TGTGCCAGCAGCTCCCACACGAACACCGGGGAGCTGTTTTTT.

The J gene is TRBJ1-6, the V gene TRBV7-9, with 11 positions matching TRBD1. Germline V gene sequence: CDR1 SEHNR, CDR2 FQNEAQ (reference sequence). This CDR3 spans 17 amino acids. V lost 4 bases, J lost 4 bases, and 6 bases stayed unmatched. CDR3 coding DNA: TGTGCCAGCAGCTCATGGACAGGGGGCAGGTATAATTCACCCCTCCACTTT. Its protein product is CASSSWTGGRYNSPLHF.

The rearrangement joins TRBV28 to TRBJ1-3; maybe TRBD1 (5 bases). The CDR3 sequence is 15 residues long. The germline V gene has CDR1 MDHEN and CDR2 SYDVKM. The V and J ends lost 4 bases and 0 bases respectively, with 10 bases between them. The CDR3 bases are TGTGCCAGCAGTTATGAGGGGCTCTCTGGAAACACCATATATTTT. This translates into CASSYEGLSGNTIYF.

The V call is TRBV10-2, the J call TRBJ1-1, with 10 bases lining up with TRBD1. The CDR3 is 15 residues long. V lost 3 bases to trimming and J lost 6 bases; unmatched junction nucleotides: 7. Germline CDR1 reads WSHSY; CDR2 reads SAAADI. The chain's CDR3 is CASSDAGTGAAEAFF. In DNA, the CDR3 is TGCGCCAGCAGTGATGCCGGGACAGGGGCCGCTGAAGCTTTCTTT.